Shown below are 11 T cell receptor beta chains from a single sample sequenced in a study of T cells in Graves' hyperthyroidism and ophthalmopathy. RNA transcripts yielded amplified TCR beta CDR3 regions. HTBI primers drove first-round RT-PCR of the TCR CDR3. TCRdb re-called the multiplex PCR reads with MiXCR, one entry per CDR3 protein. The sample includes about 400,000 distinct CDR3 sequences, 15% of them seen just once. The sequenced sample was blood. All receptors derive from a woman aged 25-40 years with Graves' hyperthyroidism.

This clonotype has just a few counts. CDR3 region: CASSDGGSPQHF. For the CDR3, the DNA is TGTGCCAGCAGTGATGGGGGATCGCCCCAGCATTTT. This rearrangement joins TRBV6-1 to TRBJ1-5; a weak D match, TRBD1 (5 bases). The CDR3 is made up of 12 amino acids. Germline-derived CDR1 and CDR2 are MNHNS and SASEGT. Trimming took 3 bases from V and 9 from J, leaving 9 bases between them.

This clonotype was seen only a few times. This chain uses TRBV6-2 or TRBV6-3 with TRBJ1-2; 9 nucleotides agree with TRBD1. CDR3 length: 17 residues. The germline gives CDR1 MNHEY, CDR2 SVGEGT. V shed 0 bases and J 5 bases; nucleotides not matched to a gene: 10. CDR3: CASSYSSGQGQGYGYTF. The CDR3 DNA reads as TGTGCCAGCAGTTACTCGAGCGGACAGGGGCAGGGGTATGGCTACACCTTC.

The CDR3 loop reads CASTLVMGNPYNEQFF. DNA of the CDR3: TGTGCCAGCACCCTTGTTATGGGAAATCCCTACAATGAGCAGTTCTTC. The chain uses TRBV6-1 and TRBJ2-1; D unclear. The CDR3 consists of 16 residues. Trimming cost V 7 bases and J 2 bases, with 18 bases left between them. CDR1 is MNHNS and CDR2 is SASEGT in the germline V gene.

In this sample, this clonotype turned up a few times. The chain carries TRBV11-2 and TRBJ2-2; D not resolved. CDR1 is SGHAT, CDR2 FQNNGV, per germline. This CDR3 is 20 amino acids long. Trimming removed 2 bases from V and 0 bases from J, with 22 bases in between. The DNA of the CDR3 is TGTGCCAGCAGCTTAAGTTCGGCTACACAACTTAACGCGAACACCGGGGAGCTGTTTTTT. Its translation is CASSLSSATQLNANTGELFF.

This chain connects TRBV12-3 or TRBV12-4 to TRBJ2-7; D might be TRBD1 (6 bases). The ends were cut back, 5 bases at V and 2 bases at J, with 16 bases in the middle. This CDR3 contains 15 residues. The CDR3 loop reads CASSPRTAKAYEQYF. CDR3 coding DNA: TGTGCCAGCAGTCCCCGGACAGCGAAAGCCTACGAGCAGTACTTC.

There are many counts of this clonotype. V usage is TRBV7-2 and J usage is TRBJ2-7, with D perhaps matching TRBD1 or TRBD2 (5 bases each). CDR1 is SGHTA, CDR2 FQGNSA, per germline. V lost 4 bases and J lost 5, with 15 bases in between. This CDR3 has 14 amino acids. The CDR3 protein is CASSSGTTSHEQYF. For the CDR3, the DNA is TGTGCCAGCAGCTCGGGGACCACTAGTCACGAGCAGTACTTC.

The chain uses TRBV7-8 and TRBJ2-5, with TRBD2 as a possible D gene (6 bases). The V gene's germline CDR1 is SGHVS and CDR2 FQNEAQ. The CDR3 loop spans 13 amino acids. V dropped 5 bases and J dropped 13 bases, with 20 bases sitting between them. CDR3 DNA: TGTGCCAGCAGCCCCCGGGCGGGGAAGATAGGGTACTTC. It specifies CASSPRAGKIGYF. The full variable domain, with the rest looked up from reference TRBV7-8 and TRBJ2-5, is GAGVSQSPRYKVAKRGQDVALRCDPISGHVSLFWYQQALGQGPEFLTYFQNEAQLDKSGLPSDRFFAERPEGSVSTLKIQRTQQEDSAVYLCASSPRAGKIGYFGPGTRLLVL.

V and J are TRBV20-1 and TRBJ2-2; maybe TRBD2 (5 bases). The CDR3 has 14 amino acids. Germline V gene sequence: CDR1 DFQATT, CDR2 SNEGSKA (reference sequence). Trimming pared 3 bases from V and 5 bases from J, leaving 13 bases between. CDR3 nucleotides: TGCAGTGCTAGTAAACTAGTTCAAACCGGGGAGCTGTTTTTT. Its protein is CSASKLVQTGELFF.

This clonotype was seen a few times. V and J are TRBV20-1 and TRBJ2-5; 8 bases map to TRBD2. V shed 6 bases, J shed 3 bases, and the junction held 12 bases outside the gene matches. This CDR3 is 15 amino acids long. CDR1 is DFQATT and CDR2 is SNEGSKA in the germline V gene (reference sequence). In DNA, the CDR3 is TGCAGTGCAACACTAGCGGACAAGAACAAAGAGACCCAGTACTTC. Its translation: CSATLADKNKETQYF.

This chain joins TRBV27 and TRBJ2-7, with 8 bases fitting TRBD1. CDR1 MNHEY and CDR2 SMNVEV come from the germline V gene (reference sequence). Trimming cost V 8 bases and J 7 bases; bases outside gene matches: 16. This CDR3 is built from 15 residues. The CDR3 nucleotides read TGTGCCAGCGGCAAGATCCGCGACAGGGGAGAAGAGCAGTACTTC. Translation: CASGKIRDRGEEQYF.

This clonotype was recorded a few times. The chain joins TRBV2 to TRBJ2-7, with D unresolved. CDR1 and CDR2 (germline): SNHLY, FYNNEI. Trimming took off 5 bases at V and 5 bases at J, with 10 bases between the two ends. The CDR3 totals 12 residues. CDR3 bases: TGTGCCAGCAGTTACGGGCCCGACGAGCAGTACTTC. It yields the protein CASSYGPDEQYF.